Below, 30 T cell receptor beta chains from the same sample are listed, as sequenced in a study of shared clonotypes between healthy human individuals. The repertoire was sequenced with immunoSEQ multiplex PCR; TCRdb's copy has only in-frame clones and lacks some. The sample holds about 2.3 million clones, 85% to 95% seen once. Sequenced: naive CD4+ T cells from PBMCs. The subset is: CD45RA+ positively selected. The receptors originated from a man aged 18 to 35 in good health. Some clones in this sample may be carry-over from other donors' samples.

The V gene is TRBV6-1, the J gene TRBJ1-1, with D possibly matching TRBD1 (6 bases). CDR3 size: 15 residues. Trimming removed 0 bases at V and 11 bases at J, with 19 bases between. Germline CDR1 is MNHNS and CDR2 is SASEGT. The CDR3 loop is CASSEAYRGAGKAFF. For the CDR3, the DNA is TGTGCCAGCAGTGAAGCCTACCGGGGGGCGGGGAAGGCTTTCTTT.

The chain couples TRBV4-3 to TRBJ2-4; D is perhaps TRBD1 (5 bases). Trimming took off 0 bases at V and 8 bases at J, with 8 bases between the two ends. The CDR3 spans 13 residues. Germline V gene sequence: CDR1 LGHNA, CDR2 YSLEER. CDR3 amino acids: CASSQELGDIQYF. CDR3 in DNA: TGCGCCAGCAGCCAAGAATTAGGGGACATTCAGTACTTC.

A word on this clone: Other DNA sequences of this sample code for an identical CDR3. The genes are TRBV18 and TRBJ2-5, with D uncertain. Germline CDR1 and CDR2: KGHSH and LQKENI. Trimming left V 5 bases short and J 5 bases short, with 9 bases between. The CDR3 covers 12 residues. CDR3: CASSYVGETQYF. CDR3 DNA: TGTGCCAGCTCATATGTTGGGGAGACCCAGTACTTC. Full variable domain (rest looked up from reference TRBV18 and TRBJ2-5): NAGVMQNPRHLVRRRGQEARLRCSPMKGHSHVYWYRQLPEEGLKFMVYLQKENIIDESGMPKERFSAEFPKEGPSILRIQQVVRGDSAAYFCASSYVGETQYFGPGTRLLVL.

The V call is TRBV5-6, the J call TRBJ1-1; a possible D gene is TRBD1 (5 bases). The germline gives CDR1 SGHDT, CDR2 YYEEEE. The CDR3 extends over 13 amino acids. Trimming cost V 1 base and J 1 base, with 5 bases left between them. CDR3 in amino acids: CASSLRGNTEAFF. Written as DNA, the CDR3 is TGTGCCAGCAGCTTGAGGGGGAACACTGAAGCTTTCTTT.

The chain recombines TRBV6-6 with TRBJ2-7, with 7 positions matching TRBD1. The CDR3 extends over 12 amino acids. Per germline, CDR1 MNHNY and CDR2 SVGAGI (reference sequence). V shed 2 bases and J 9 bases; nucleotides not matched to a gene: 4. The CDR3 DNA sequence: TGTGCCAGCAGTTACACAGGGGCCGGGCAGTACTTC. Its protein is CASSYTGAGQYF.

The V gene is TRBV29-1, the J gene TRBJ2-5; the D is unclear. Trimming shortened V by 3 bases and J by 7 bases, and 12 bases separated the two germline ends. The CDR3 extends over 12 amino acids. Germline CDR1 reads SQVTM; CDR2 reads ANQGSEA. The CDR3 protein is CSVDSSPGTQYF. As DNA, the CDR3 is TGCAGCGTTGATTCGTCCCCGGGGACCCAGTACTTC.

The chain joins TRBV7-8 to TRBJ2-7, with D tentatively TRBD1 or TRBD2 (5 bases each). V was clipped by 5 bases and J by 2 bases, with 13 bases between them. CDR3 length: 14 amino acids. Germline values: CDR1 SGHVS, CDR2 FQNEAQ. CDR3 coding DNA: TGTGCCAGCAGCACCAGGGACGGCCCCTACGAGCAGTACTTC. Translated, it gives CASSTRDGPYEQYF.

The chain uses TRBV5-8 and TRBJ2-7; D is possibly TRBD1 (6 bases). From germline, CDR1 is SGHTS and CDR2 YDEGEE. Trimming took 7 bases from V and 11 from J, leaving 37 bases between them. The CDR3 sequence is 18 residues long. CDR3 coding DNA: TGTGCCAGCTCCCCACCCTATCCCTTGACAGGTCGCGCTAGGAAGGAGTACTTC. Translating it yields CASSPPYPLTGRARKEYF.

V gene TRBV7-9 combines with J gene TRBJ2-7, with 9 bases aligning to TRBD2. The CDR3 is 19 residues long. V was clipped by 5 bases and J by 0 bases; unmatched bases: 17. Germline-derived CDR1 and CDR2 are SEHNR and FQNEAQ (reference sequence). The CDR3: CASSEVSGSKGRHSYEQYF. CDR3 DNA: TGTGCCAGCAGCGAGGTTAGCGGGAGTAAAGGGCGACACTCCTACGAGCAGTACTTC.

The gene calls are TRBV15 and TRBJ1-2; D may be TRBD1 (6 bases). The CDR3 runs to 14 residues. The ends were cut back, 3 bases at V and 8 bases at J, with 16 bases in the middle. Germline values: CDR1 LNHNV, CDR2 YYDKDF (reference sequence). For the CDR3, the DNA is TGTGCCACCAGCAGGGCAAGAGGGGGACCAGGCTACACCTTC. It specifies CATSRARGGPGYTF.

The genes are TRBV18 and TRBJ1-5; 9 bases are shared with TRBD1. V lost 4 bases and J lost 6; bases outside the gene matches: 4. CDR1 and CDR2 from the germline V gene are KGHSH and LQKENI. CDR3 length: 14 amino acids. The CDR3 reads CASSLDRGGQPQHF. CDR3 coding DNA: TGTGCCAGCTCACTGGACAGGGGTGGTCAGCCCCAGCATTTT.

Only one count was recorded for this clone. The chain has TRBV6-5 and TRBJ2-7, with TRBD1 matching over 9 bases. Germline loops: CDR1 MNHEY, CDR2 SVGAGI. Trimming removed 1 base from V and 3 bases from J; junction bases left unmatched: 1. The CDR3 consists of 14 residues. CDR3 amino acids: CASSYLDRGYEQYF. The CDR3, as DNA: TGTGCCAGCAGTTACTTGGACAGGGGCTACGAGCAGTACTTC.

V usage is TRBV28 and J usage is TRBJ1-3; D gene uncertain. V was shortened by 4 bases and J by 4 bases, with 14 bases between the two germline ends. Germline CDR1 and CDR2: MDHEN and SYDVKM. The CDR3 sequence is 15 residues long. CDR3 DNA sequence: TGTGCCAGCAGTTGGCGGGCGGCGCCAGGAAACACCATATATTTT. This translates into CASSWRAAPGNTIYF.

This clone came up a few times. The chain employs TRBV30 and TRBJ1-1, with D perhaps TRBD1 (5 bases). This CDR3 comprises 16 residues. Trimming cost V 0 bases and J 5 bases, with 19 bases left between them. Germline lookup yields CDR1 GTSNPN and CDR2 SVGIG (reference sequence). This CDR3 is CAWSVAGREDQTEAFF. CDR3 DNA sequence: TGTGCCTGGAGTGTGGCCGGCAGGGAGGATCAAACTGAAGCTTTCTTT. Full variable domain (rest looked up from reference TRBV30 and TRBJ1-1): SQTIHQWPATLVQPVGSPLSLECTVEGTSNPNLYWYRQAAGRGLQLLFYSVGIGQISSEVPQNLSASRPQDRQFILSSKKLLLSDSGFYLCAWSVAGREDQTEAFFGQGTRLTVV.

This chain uses TRBV7-9 with TRBJ1-4, with D hard to call. Trimming cost V 5 bases and J 4 bases, with 14 bases left between them. Germline lookup yields CDR1 SEHNR and CDR2 FQNEAQ (reference sequence). This CDR3 comprises 15 residues. CDR3 sequence reads: CASSLGGLVNEKLFF. The CDR3 region has the DNA TGTGCCAGCAGCCTTGGTGGGTTAGTTAATGAAAAACTGTTTTTT.

On this clone: Different DNA sequences within this sample yield the same CDR3. CDR3 loop: CASSFSGNTGELFF. Written as DNA, the CDR3 is TGCGCCAGCAGCTTTAGCGGGAACACCGGGGAGCTGTTTTTT. The chain is built from TRBV5-1 and TRBJ2-2; perhaps TRBD2 as D (6 bases). The V gene lost 2 bases and the J gene lost 1 base, with 6 bases spanning the gap. This CDR3 is built from 14 residues. Per germline, CDR1 SGHRS and CDR2 YFSETQ.

This rearrangement joins TRBV7-2 to TRBJ1-1; D unresolved. Germline V gene data show CDR1 as SGHTA and CDR2 as FQGNSA. This CDR3 is 14 amino acids long. V lost 1 base, J lost 10 bases, and 16 bases lay in between. The CDR3 nucleotides are TGTGCCAGCAGCTTAGAAACCAAAACCGCCGGAGCTTTCTTT. It translates to CASSLETKTAGAFF.

The rearrangement links TRBV7-9 to TRBJ1-1, with D unresolved. The germline V and J ends were trimmed by 4 bases and 7 bases, with 10 bases remaining between them. CDR3 length: 12 amino acids. Germline lookup yields CDR1 SEHNR and CDR2 FQNEAQ (reference sequence). The CDR3 bases are TGTGCCAGCAGCTCACCGACCTATGAAGCTTTCTTT. This translates into CASSSPTYEAFF.

The chain uses TRBV4-2 and TRBJ2-5, with D possibly TRBD1 on 6 matching bases. V was trimmed by 4 bases and J by 5 bases, leaving 14 bases between them. The CDR3 runs 14 residues. Germline lookup yields CDR1 LGHNA and CDR2 YNFKEQ. The CDR3 here is CASSPWGLGETQYF. CDR3 bases: TGTGCCAGCAGCCCGTGGGGGCTGGGGGAGACCCAGTACTTC.

The J gene is TRBJ1-4, the V gene TRBV29-1, with D maybe TRBD1 (5 bases). The CDR3 is 15 amino acids. CDR1 and CDR2 from the germline V gene are SQVTM and ANQGSEA. V was clipped by 7 bases and J by 7 bases, with 22 bases between them. The CDR3 DNA reads as TGCAGCGCGGCCCAAACGGGGGTTGTCGGTGAAAAACTGTTTTTT. Its protein is CSAAQTGVVGEKLFF.

This rearrangement joins TRBV4-2 to TRBJ1-5; D uncertain. This CDR3 has 15 residues. Germline loops: CDR1 LGHNA, CDR2 YNFKEQ. Trimming pared 1 base from V and 6 bases from J, leaving 13 bases between. As DNA, the CDR3 is TGTGCCAGCAGCCAAGGGGCCGGGCCGGGTCAGCCCCAGCATTTT. It specifies CASSQGAGPGQPQHF.

This clone came up once. The chain recombines TRBV27 with TRBJ1-1; TRBD1 aligns across 10 bases. The CDR3 loop spans 16 amino acids. Germline CDR1 reads MNHEY; CDR2 reads SMNVEV (reference sequence). Unmatched junction bases numbered 12, after V lost 6 bases and J lost 5 bases. This chain's CDR3 is CASRPTGGPKRTEAFF. CDR3 coding DNA: TGTGCCAGCAGGCCGACAGGGGGCCCCAAAAGGACTGAAGCTTTCTTT.

The V and J genes are TRBV5-8 and TRBJ1-3; D ambiguous. From germline, CDR1 is SGHTS and CDR2 YDEGEE. This CDR3 is built from 15 residues. Trimming took 0 bases from V and 4 from J, leaving 11 bases between them. CDR3: CASSLDYQGGNTIYF. The CDR3 bases are TGTGCCAGCAGCTTGGACTACCAAGGGGGAAACACCATATATTTT.

The CDR3: CASSPLGPSEAFF. CDR3 coding DNA: TGTGCCAGCAGCCCCTTGGGGCCCTCTGAAGCTTTCTTT. The genes are TRBV11-2 and TRBJ1-1; TRBD1 might be the D (5 bases). Germline V gene sequence: CDR1 SGHAT, CDR2 FQNNGV. Trimming removed 5 bases at V and 6 bases at J, with 13 bases between. The CDR3 sequence is 13 residues long.

V and J are TRBV18 and TRBJ2-5, with 13 bases aligning to TRBD2. CDR1 and CDR2 (germline): KGHSH, LQKENI. Losses at the gene ends were 4 bases for V and 5 bases for J; bases not matched to a gene: 1. The CDR3 length is 14 residues. CDR3: CASSRTSGSETQYF. CDR3 sequence (DNA): TGTGCCAGCTCACGGACTAGCGGGAGTGAGACCCAGTACTTC. The full variable domain, with the rest looked up from reference TRBV18 and TRBJ2-5, is NAGVMQNPRHLVRRRGQEARLRCSPMKGHSHVYWYRQLPEEGLKFMVYLQKENIIDESGMPKERFSAEFPKEGPSILRIQQVVRGDSAAYFCASSRTSGSETQYFGPGTRLLVL.

The V and J genes are TRBV18 and TRBJ1-5; perhaps TRBD1 as D (5 bases). The CDR3 loop spans 14 amino acids. V lost 6 bases and J 4 bases, leaving 13 bases between the germline ends. Germline values: CDR1 KGHSH, CDR2 LQKENI. The CDR3 nucleotides are TGTGCCAGCTCGCAGGGAAGATATAATCAGCCCCAGCATTTT. Protein product: CASSQGRYNQPQHF.

The chain links TRBV6-6 to TRBJ1-1; D gene unclear. The CDR3 sequence is 12 residues long. Per the germline V gene, CDR1 is MNHNY and CDR2 is SVGAGI (reference sequence). Trimming took 0 bases from V and 5 from J, leaving 4 bases between them. CDR3 nucleotides: TGTGCCAGCAGTTACTCCCCGACTGAAGCTTTCTTT. It codes for CASSYSPTEAFF.

The V and J genes are TRBV30 and TRBJ1-1, with a tentative D call TRBD1 (5 bases). The ends were cut back, 3 bases at V and 3 bases at J, with 8 bases in the middle. Germline values: CDR1 GTSNPN, CDR2 SVGIG (reference sequence). The CDR3 length is 12 residues. The CDR3 loop reads CAWRRGDTEAFF. CDR3 bases: TGTGCCTGGAGAAGGGGTGACACTGAAGCTTTCTTT.

The CDR3 DNA follows: TGTGCCAGCAGCTTTCACCATAATAGTGATACGCAGTATTTT. This sequence encodes CASSFHHNSDTQYF. This rearrangement joins TRBV5-4 to TRBJ2-3; the D is unclear. V was trimmed by 2 bases and J by 6 bases, leaving 13 bases between them. This CDR3 has 14 residues. Per germline, CDR1 SGHNT and CDR2 YYREEE (reference sequence).

The chain combines TRBV13 with TRBJ2-2; D possibly corresponds to TRBD2 (5 bases). Germline CDR1 and CDR2: PRHDT and FYEKMQ (reference sequence). V was cut by 1 base and J by 5 bases, with 17 bases left in between. CDR3 size: 17 residues. The CDR3 region has the DNA TGTGCCAGCAGCTTAGTCCGGCCTAGCCGAGGGACCGGGGAGCTGTTTTTT. Translating gives CASSLVRPSRGTGELFF.